Listed below are T cell receptor beta chains from one sample, sequenced in a study of CD8 T cells in Susac syndrome. TCRdb fed the immunoSEQ multiplex PCR reads into MiXCR, producing one record per CDR3 protein. This sample yields about 120,000 distinct CDR3 sequences, of which roughly 94% are seen a single time; roughly 0.13% belongs to the top ten. Sequenced input: CD4+ T cells from PBMCs. Receptors were obtained from a human donor with multiple sclerosis. Each CDR3 is given with its conserved first and last residue. A D gene is named only where the DNA matches it firmly. Size tells how often a clone was seen (once, few, many) or the class of an expanded clone, and some rows leave it out.

j_call d_call clone_size cdr3_length v_call cdr3_nt cdr3_aa
TRBJ2-6 . . 15 TRBV20-1 TGCAGTGCTAGAGCAGGAGATTCTGGGGCCAACGTCCTGACTTTC CSARAGDSGANVLTF
TRBJ1-1 . . 15 TRBV4-1 TGCGCCAGCAGCCAAGGGCTCCAGGCTAGCACTGAAGCTTTCTTT CASSQGLQASTEAFF
TRBJ2-5 TRBD1 . 15 TRBV5-6 TGTGCCAGCAGCTGGGACAGGGGGGGTGTTGGGACCCAGTACTTC CASSWDRGGVGTQYF
TRBJ1-5 TRBD1 . 15 TRBV27 TGTGCCAGCAGTTTAATGGCAGGGGGCCATCAGCCCCAGCATTTT CASSLMAGGHQPQHF
TRBJ2-6 . . 19 TRBV5-1 TGCGCCAGCAGCTTTCTTACGGGGGAAACAAGATCTGGGGCCAACGTCCTGACTTTC CASSFLTGETRSGANVLTF
TRBJ2-1 TRBD2 . 13 TRBV6-5 TGTGCCACGGGACTAGCGGGGGGGAAATATCAGTTCTTC CATGLAGGKYQFF
TRBJ1-5 . few 12 TRBV5-1 TGCGCCAGCAGCTTGGATGGACAGCCCCAGCATTTT CASSLDGQPQHF
TRBJ1-4 TRBD1 . 13 TRBV18 TGTGCCAGCGCCCGGACAGGAATTGAAAAACTGTTTTTT CASARTGIEKLFF
TRBJ1-6 . . 16 TRBV7-2 TGTGCCAGCAGCTTACGTGGGGGTTCGGGTGATTCACCCCTCCACTTT CASSLRGGSGDSPLHF
TRBJ2-5 . . 13 TRBV20-1 TGCAGTGCGCATAGGGGTGGCCAAGAGACCCAGTACTTC CSAHRGGQETQYF
TRBJ1-2 . . 16 TRBV18 TGTGCCAGCTCACCACTGAGGACAGAAGGCATGGGGGGCTACACCTTC CASSPLRTEGMGGYTF
TRBJ2-5 TRBD2 once 15 TRBV30 TGTGCCTGGAGTGGGACTAGCGGGGCTTTTGGGACCCAGTACTTC CAWSGTSGAFGTQYF
TRBJ1-3 . . 15 TRBV30 TGTGCCTGGAGTGACCGGACAGCCTCTGGAAACACCATATATTTT CAWSDRTASGNTIYF
TRBJ1-2 . . 13 TRBV20-1 TGCAGTGCTAGGAACCCGGGAATCTATGGCTACACCTTC CSARNPGIYGYTF
TRBJ1-3 . . 14 TRBV5-7 TGTGCCAGCAGCAAAGGAAGGTCTGGAAACACCATATATTTT CASSKGRSGNTIYF
TRBJ1-1 . . 14 TRBV29-1 TGCAGCGTTGTGGTCGGGAGCATGAACACTGAAGCTTTCTTT CSVVVGSMNTEAFF
TRBJ1-2 . . 13 TRBV27 TGTGCCAGCAGTTCCGGGACTCTCTATGGCTACACCTTC CASSSGTLYGYTF
TRBJ1-1 . . 13 TRBV20-1 TGCAGTGCTACAGGTGACCGGGGCACTGAAGCTTTCTTT CSATGDRGTEAFF
TRBJ1-2 . . 13 TRBV4-3 TGCGCCAGCAGCCAAGTGGGGGGAGGCGGCTACACCTTC CASSQVGGGGYTF
TRBJ1-1 TRBD1 . 13 TRBV29-1 TGCAGCGCCGGGACAGGGGAGGAACGGGGAGCTTTCTTT CSAGTGEERGAFF
TRBJ1-1 TRBD1 . 16 TRBV5-1 TGCGCCAGCAGACCTGGGACAGGGGGTTTGGGCGCTGAAGCTTTCTTT CASRPGTGGLGAEAFF
TRBJ1-2 . . 14 TRBV19 TGTGCCAGTAGTTCCTCGTCCGCAAGCCCTGGCTACACCTTC CASSSSSASPGYTF
TRBJ1-1 TRBD1 . 15 TRBV6-1 TGTGCCAGCAGTGAGGTAGCAGGGGGCATTGCTGAAGCTTTCTTT CASSEVAGGIAEAFF
TRBJ2-2 . . 15 TRBV20-1 TGCAGTGCTAGGGGGATCTCGGGGCCCACCGGGGAGCTGTTTTTT CSARGISGPTGELFF
TRBJ1-1 . once 15 TRBV29-1 TGCAGCGTCCACAACTATAGGACGGTTAACACTGAAGCTTTCTTT CSVHNYRTVNTEAFF
TRBJ2-1 TRBD2 . 14 TRBV5-4 TGTGCCAGCAGCTTGGATAGCGGGTCAAATGAGCAGTTCTTC CASSLDSGSNEQFF
TRBJ1-4 . . 14 TRBV28 TGTGCCAGCAGTTTAGGGGCGGTCCGAGAAAAACTGTTTTTT CASSLGAVREKLFF
TRBJ2-1 TRBD2 . 15 TRBV4-3 TGCGCCAGCAGCCAATCTAGCGGGGGAAACAATGAGCAGTTCTTC CASSQSSGGNNEQFF
TRBJ2-5 TRBD1 . 15 TRBV2 TGTGCCAGCAGACCCCCGGGACAGTCACAAGAGACCCAGTACTTC CASRPPGQSQETQYF
TRBJ1-5 . . 11 TRBV20-1 TGCAGTGCTAGTCGTGGTCAGCCCCAGCATTTT CSASRGQPQHF
TRBJ2-2 TRBD2 . 15 TRBV3-1 TGTGCCAGCAGCCAACGCGACGGGAGGGACGGGGAGCTGTTTTTT CASSQRDGRDGELFF
TRBJ1-2 TRBD1 . 15 TRBV7-2 TGTGCCAGCAGCCCACCGACAGGGACCAACTATGGCTACACCTTC CASSPPTGTNYGYTF
TRBJ2-3 TRBD2 . 13 TRBV29-1 TGCACCGTGGGGACTAGCGAGCGAGATACGCAGTATTTT CTVGTSERDTQYF
TRBJ2-4 TRBD1 . 18 TRBV12-3/TRBV12-4 TGTGCCAGCAGCCCGACCCGATCCTCAGGGGGCTTGGCGAACATTCAGTACTTC CASSPTRSSGGLANIQYF
TRBJ2-7 . few 13 TRBV7-2 TGTGCCAGCAGCAAATCCTCTCCCTACGAGCAGTACTTC CASSKSSPYEQYF
TRBJ2-5 . . 13 TRBV5-6 TGTGCCAGCAGCTTAAGGACTCGGGAGACCCAGTACTTC CASSLRTRETQYF
TRBJ2-7 . . 12 TRBV20-1 TGCAGTGCGAGAAAGGACAGCTACGAGCAGTACTTC CSARKDSYEQYF
TRBJ2-5 TRBD1 . 14 TRBV18 TGTGCCAGCTCACCTGGACAGGGAGGAGAGACCCAGTACTTC CASSPGQGGETQYF
TRBJ2-2 . . 14 TRBV7-9 TGTGCCAGCAGCTTCGGGTTGGACACCGGGGAGCTGTTTTTT CASSFGLDTGELFF
TRBJ1-6 . . 16 TRBV7-2 TGTGCCAGCACTCTCGGCGGAACAGCCTATAATTCACCCCTCCACTTT CASTLGGTAYNSPLHF
TRBJ1-2 . . 12 TRBV2 TGTGCCAGCAGTTCAGGGAACAGGGGCTACACCTTC CASSSGNRGYTF
TRBJ2-2 TRBD1 . 15 TRBV5-4 TGTGCCAGCAGCTTATCCGGGACAGGCACCGGGGAGCTGTTTTTT CASSLSGTGTGELFF
TRBJ2-1 TRBD2 . 15 TRBV5-6 TGTGCCAGCAGCTTGGAGCGGGGAGTCTACAATGAGCAGTTCTTC CASSLERGVYNEQFF
TRBJ2-3 . . 16 TRBV5-1 TGCGCCAGCAGCTTGATCACCGGGGGAGAGGCAGATACGCAGTATTTT CASSLITGGEADTQYF
TRBJ1-2 . . 14 TRBV10-3 TGTGCCATCAGTGAGTCCCTCGTGAAGTATGGCTACACCTTC CAISESLVKYGYTF
TRBJ2-2 . . 12 TRBV30 TGTGCCTGGAGTGCCAACACCGGGGAGCTGTTTTTT CAWSANTGELFF
TRBJ1-4 . once 14 TRBV10-3 TGTGCCATCAGTGAAAGGGCGGACAATGAAAAACTGTTTTTT CAISERADNEKLFF
TRBJ2-7 . . 13 TRBV2 TGTGCCAGCAGTCTAAACGACTTGTACGAGCAGTACTTC CASSLNDLYEQYF
TRBJ2-1 TRBD2 . 14 TRBV5-1 TGCGCCAGCAGCTTAGCGGGAGGGCCCAATGAGCAGTTCTTC CASSLAGGPNEQFF
TRBJ2-4 . . 13 TRBV28 TGTGCCAGCAGTTTACCCCTACAAAACATTCAGTACTTC CASSLPLQNIQYF